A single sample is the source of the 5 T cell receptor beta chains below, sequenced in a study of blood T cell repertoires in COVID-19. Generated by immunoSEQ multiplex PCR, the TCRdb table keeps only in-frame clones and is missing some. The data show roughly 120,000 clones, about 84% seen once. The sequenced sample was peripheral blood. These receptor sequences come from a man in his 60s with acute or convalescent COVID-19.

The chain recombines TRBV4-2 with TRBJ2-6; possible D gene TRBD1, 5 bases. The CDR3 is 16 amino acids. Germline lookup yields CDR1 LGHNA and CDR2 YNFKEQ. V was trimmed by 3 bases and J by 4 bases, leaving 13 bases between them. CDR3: CASSQEQGNGANVLTF. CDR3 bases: TGTGCCAGCAGCCAGGAGCAGGGCAACGGGGCCAACGTCCTGACTTTC.

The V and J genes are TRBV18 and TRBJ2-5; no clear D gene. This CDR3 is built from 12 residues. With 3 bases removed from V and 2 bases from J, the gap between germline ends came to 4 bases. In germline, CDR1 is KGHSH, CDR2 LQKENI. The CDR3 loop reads CASSPLQETQYF. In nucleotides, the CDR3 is TGTGCCAGCTCACCCTTACAAGAGACCCAGTACTTC. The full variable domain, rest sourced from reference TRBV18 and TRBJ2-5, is NAGVMQNPRHLVRRRGQEARLRCSPMKGHSHVYWYRQLPEEGLKFMVYLQKENIIDESGMPKERFSAEFPKEGPSILRIQQVVRGDSAAYFCASSPLQETQYFGPGTRLLVL.

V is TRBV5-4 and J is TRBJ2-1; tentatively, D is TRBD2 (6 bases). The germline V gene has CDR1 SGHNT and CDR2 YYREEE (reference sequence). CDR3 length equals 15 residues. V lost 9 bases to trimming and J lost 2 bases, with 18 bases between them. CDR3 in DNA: TGTGCCACTTCAACCCCCCGGGGGACCTACAATGAGCAGTTCTTC. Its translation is CATSTPRGTYNEQFF.

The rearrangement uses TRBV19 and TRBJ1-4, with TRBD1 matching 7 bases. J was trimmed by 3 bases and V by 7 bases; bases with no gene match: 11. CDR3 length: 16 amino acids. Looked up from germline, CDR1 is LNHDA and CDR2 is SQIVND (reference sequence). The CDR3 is CASTTGAAGANEKLFF. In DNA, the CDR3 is TGTGCCAGTACCACAGGGGCGGCAGGAGCTAATGAAAAACTGTTTTTT. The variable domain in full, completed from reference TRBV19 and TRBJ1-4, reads DGGITQSPKYLFRKEGQNVTLSCEQNLNHDAMYWYRQDPGQGLRLIYYSQIVNDFQKGDIAEGYSVSREKKESFPLTVTSAQKNPTAFYLCASTTGAAGANEKLFFGSGTQLSVL.

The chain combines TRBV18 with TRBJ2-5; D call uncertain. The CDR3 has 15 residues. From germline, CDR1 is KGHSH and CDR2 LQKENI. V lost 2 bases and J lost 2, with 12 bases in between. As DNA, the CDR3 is TGTGCCAGCTCACCAAAATCCAGGATTCAAGAGACCCAGTACTTC. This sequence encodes CASSPKSRIQETQYF.